Shown below are 6 T cell receptor beta chains from a single sample sequenced in a study of molecular identifiers for immune sequencing clone quantification. From the PCR reads, TCRdb called clonotypes with MiXCR, one entry per CDR3 protein. The sample comprises about 36,000 distinct CDR3 sequences, about 18% of which are singletons, and about 6.7% rests with the top ten. Sequencing was performed on naive CD8+ T cells from blood, with Jurkat cell RNA spiked in. Subset here: FACS-sorted CD8+CD4-CCR7+CD45RA+ naive T cells. All receptors derive from a human donor in good health. Some libraries in this study had Jurkat cell RNA spiked in.

This clonotype came up many times. This chain uses TRBV28 with TRBJ1-5; 12 bases map to TRBD1. The trim removed 5 bases at V and 5 bases at J, leaving 10 bases unmatched. Per germline, CDR1 MDHEN and CDR2 SYDVKM. This CDR3 region has 17 residues. The CDR3 spells CASSDPGQGARDQPQHF. The CDR3 DNA follows: TGTGCCAGCAGTGACCCGGGACAGGGGGCTAGAGATCAGCCCCAGCATTTT.

This chain joins TRBV7-6 and TRBJ2-7; D is possibly TRBD1 (5 bases). V gave up 1 base and J gave up 3 bases, with 10 bases separating them. Germline V gives CDR1 SGHVS, CDR2 FNYEAQ. This CDR3 contains 14 residues. The CDR3 spells CASSLGGQRYEQYF. The CDR3 region has the DNA TGTGCCAGCAGCTTAGGAGGACAACGCTACGAGCAGTACTTC.

At least ten counts were recorded for this clonotype. This chain uses TRBV6-6 with TRBJ2-7; 7 bases agree with TRBD1. The CDR3 has 13 amino acids. V was pared by 8 bases and J by 3 bases, with 7 bases of the junction left unmatched. Germline lookup yields CDR1 MNHNY and CDR2 SVGAGI (reference sequence). The CDR3 is CASHTGALYEQYF. In nucleotides, the CDR3 is TGTGCCAGCCACACAGGGGCCCTCTACGAGCAGTACTTC.

This clonotype was seen a handful of times. The chain has TRBV12-3 or TRBV12-4 and TRBJ2-7; TRBD1 is a possible D gene (5 bases). The CDR3 is 12 amino acids. With 5 bases removed from V and 5 bases from J, the gap between germline ends came to 10 bases. CDR3 loop: CASSQSGHEQYF. In DNA form, the CDR3 reads TGTGCCAGCAGTCAATCAGGGCACGAGCAGTACTTC.

This CDR3 is CASSQGFAAPGIYGYTF. The DNA for the CDR3 is TGCGCCAGCAGCCAAGGCTTCGCAGCCCCAGGCATCTATGGCTACACCTTC. This chain joins TRBV4-1 and TRBJ1-2; D remains ambiguous. Germline V CDR1 and CDR2: MGHRA, YSYEKL. This CDR3 comprises 17 residues. Trimming took 1 base from V and 4 from J, leaving 19 bases between them.

The CDR3 region is CASSYASPLHF. The CDR3 nucleotides read TGTGCCAGCAGCTACGCATCACCCCTCCACTTT. The chain combines TRBV7-2 with TRBJ1-6; D gene unclear. The V gene's germline CDR1 is SGHTA and CDR2 FQGNSA. Trimming stripped 4 bases from V and 10 bases from J, with 5 bases between. The length of the CDR3 is 11 residues.